This passage covers 3 T cell receptor beta chains from one sample sequenced in a study of T cell clones after liver transplantation. Sequencing was performed with immunoSEQ multiplex PCR; in TCRdb, only in-frame clones are kept and a portion is missing. The data show about 74,000 clones, about 80% seen once. This specimen was CD4+ T cells from blood, taken before liver transplant. These receptor sequences come from a human donor who received a liver transplant.

The V call is TRBV15, the J call TRBJ2-1, with 7 nucleotides matching TRBD2. The CDR3 is 17 amino acids. Unmatched junction bases numbered 17, after V lost 5 bases and J lost 7 bases. Germline lookup yields CDR1 LNHNV and CDR2 YYDKDF (reference sequence). CDR3 DNA: TGTGCCACCAGCCCTCTCCCACTGCGGGAGCCGCAGAATGAGCAGTTCTTC. This codes for CATSPLPLREPQNEQFF.

The chain carries TRBV6-5 and TRBJ2-7; 8 positions agree with TRBD2. The CDR3 has 13 amino acids. J gave up 6 bases and V 6 bases, and 7 bases lay outside the gene matches. Germline CDR1 reads MNHEY; CDR2 reads SVGAGI. DNA for the CDR3: TGTGCCAGCAGCCTAGAGGCGGGGGGCGAGCAGTACTTC. Amino acids: CASSLEAGGEQYF.

The CDR3 is CASSWDSRPNQPQHF. The CDR3 DNA is TGTGCCAGCAGTTGGGACAGCCGACCGAATCAGCCCCAGCATTTT. V gene TRBV28 combines with J gene TRBJ1-5, with 7 nucleotides matching TRBD1. V shed 4 bases and J 4 bases; nucleotides not matched to a gene: 7. The CDR3 sequence is 15 residues long. Germline values: CDR1 MDHEN, CDR2 SYDVKM.